One sample yielded the 27 T cell receptor beta chains listed below, sequenced in a study of T cell repertoires in cytomegalovirus infection. Antigen specificity for these receptors is unknown. TCRdb re-derived calls from the reads in MiXCR, one entry per CDR3 protein. Here the sample spans some 68,000 distinct CDR3 sequences, under 25% being singletons. The sequenced sample was PBMCs, sequenced either directly or after in vitro stimulation (not recorded which). Receptors originate from a human donor in good health (CMV status not recorded). Some clones in this sample may be carry-over from other donors' samples.

The V and J genes are TRBV20-1 and TRBJ1-4; TRBD1 matches 8 bases. V lost 0 bases to trimming and J lost 8 bases; unmatched junction nucleotides: 5. Germline V gene data show CDR1 as DFQATT and CDR2 as SNEGSKA (reference sequence). CDR3 size: 14 residues. DNA for the CDR3: TGCAGTGCTAGAGATCAGGGGGCGCCAGAAAAACTGTTTTTT. Its translation: CSARDQGAPEKLFF.

At least ten counts were recorded for this clonotype. The J gene is TRBJ1-1, the V gene TRBV6-5; weak D call: TRBD1 (6 bases). Germline V CDR1 and CDR2: MNHEY, SVGAGI. This CDR3 contains 18 residues. With 0 bases removed from V and 4 bases from J, the gap between germline ends came to 21 bases. CDR3 sequence (DNA): TGTGCCAGCAGTTACTCACCCCCTCGACAGGCCTGGGGCACTGAAGCTTTCTTT. The encoded protein is CASSYSPPRQAWGTEAFF.

This clonotype was seen a handful of times. The chain links TRBV29-1 to TRBJ2-1; tentatively, D is TRBD2 (5 bases). CDR1 and CDR2 from the germline V gene are SQVTM and ANQGSEA. This CDR3 is built from 12 residues. V gave up 3 bases and J gave up 16 bases, with 19 bases separating them. CDR3 amino acids: CSVEATGRRSFF. The CDR3 DNA reads TGCAGCGTTGAGGCGACCGGCCGGAGGAGCTTCTTC.

V usage is TRBV7-9 and J usage is TRBJ2-3; D is undetermined. The CDR3 is made up of 13 amino acids. V was cut by 0 bases and J by 3 bases, with 4 bases left in between. Germline CDR1 is SEHNR and CDR2 is FQNEAQ (reference sequence). Written as DNA, the CDR3 is TGTGCCAGCAGCTTAGCCCGTACAGATACGCAGTATTTT. Translation: CASSLARTDTQYF.

The CDR3, as DNA: TGCGCCAGCAGCTCCCCAGACAGGGAAGCTTTCTTT. This sequence encodes CASSSPDREAFF. The chain joins TRBV5-1 to TRBJ1-1, with D tentatively TRBD1 (6 bases). Per the germline V gene, CDR1 is SGHRS and CDR2 is YFSETQ. This CDR3 comprises 12 residues. Deletions cut 3 bases from V and 8 bases from J, with 11 bases between.

This clonotype has at least ten counts. The chain joins TRBV10-3 to TRBJ2-1; TRBD2 matches 11 bases. This CDR3 comprises 17 residues. Unmatched junction bases numbered 7, after V lost 4 bases and J lost 2 bases. Looked up from germline, CDR1 is ENHRY and CDR2 is SYGVKD. CDR3 residues: CAISGLLAGEPYNEQFF. The DNA of the CDR3 is TGTGCCATCAGTGGACTACTAGCGGGGGAGCCCTACAATGAGCAGTTCTTC.

Only a few counts were recorded for this clonotype. The gene calls are TRBV2 and TRBJ1-2; D is uncertain. V was clipped by 4 bases and J by 4 bases, with 10 bases between them. Germline CDR1 is SNHLY and CDR2 is FYNNEI. This CDR3 comprises 13 residues. The CDR3 DNA is TGTGCCAGCAGTGCCCAGTCGCCCTATGGCTACACCTTC. Protein sequence: CASSAQSPYGYTF.

This clonotype has a handful of counts. The chain couples TRBV5-1 to TRBJ2-6; 11 nucleotides align to TRBD2. This CDR3 is 19 amino acids long. The V segment lost 4 bases and the J segment 0 bases; nucleotides outside the gene matches: 9. The V gene's germline CDR1 is SGHRS and CDR2 YFSETQ. The CDR3 DNA is TGCGCCAGCAGCATGGGGACTAGCGGCGATCACTCTGGGGCCAACGTCCTGACTTTC. Encoded protein: CASSMGTSGDHSGANVLTF.

This clonotype was counted a few times. The chain links TRBV11-2 to TRBJ2-5; D is perhaps TRBD2 (5 bases). Trimming removed 5 bases at V and 5 bases at J, with 24 bases between. This CDR3 contains 17 residues. The V gene's germline CDR1 is SGHAT and CDR2 FQNNGV. CDR3 loop: CASSNPVLAWAGETQYF. The CDR3 coding sequence is TGTGCCAGCAGCAACCCCGTCCTAGCCTGGGCCGGCGAGACCCAGTACTTC.

A few counts support this clonotype. The rearrangement joins TRBV12-3 or TRBV12-4 to TRBJ1-1, with 8 nucleotides matching TRBD1. V gave up 6 bases and J gave up 4 bases; unmatched junction bases: 4. This CDR3 has 13 amino acids. CDR3 bases: TGTGCCAGCAGAATTGACAGGGGCACTGAAGCTTTCTTT. Encoded protein: CASRIDRGTEAFF.

This chain uses TRBV7-9 with TRBJ2-7; perhaps TRBD2 as D (7 bases). The CDR3 contains 15 residues. Germline V lookup: CDR1 SEHNR, CDR2 FQNEAQ (reference sequence). V dropped 5 bases and J dropped 3 bases, with 17 bases sitting between them. DNA of the CDR3: TGTGCCAGCAGCCGGTGGGGGGGCGCGAACTACGAGCAGTACTTC. Protein sequence: CASSRWGGANYEQYF.

This clonotype was counted many times. The J gene is TRBJ2-7, the V gene TRBV7-2, with 10 bases identical to TRBD1. CDR1 SGHTA and CDR2 FQGNSA come from the germline V gene. V trimming: 8 bases; J trimming: 4 bases; junction bases outside the gene matches: 11. The CDR3 loop spans 15 amino acids. Here the CDR3 DNA reads TGTGCCAGCGGGGGGGGGACAGGGGAATGGTACGAGCAGTACTTC. Amino acids: CASGGGTGEWYEQYF.

Many counts were recorded for this clonotype. The genes are TRBV27 and TRBJ1-2; D is perhaps TRBD1 (5 bases). V lost 3 bases and J lost 5, with 10 bases in between. Germline CDR1 reads MNHEY; CDR2 reads SMNVEV (reference sequence). This CDR3 contains 13 residues. The CDR3 region has the DNA TGTGCCAGCAGTTTCAGGGATTTTTATGGCTACACCTTC. It codes for CASSFRDFYGYTF.

This clonotype turned up a few times. V usage is TRBV7-8 and J usage is TRBJ2-1; D possibly matches TRBD1 or TRBD2 (5 bases each). CDR1 and CDR2 from the germline V gene are SGHVS and FQNEAQ. Between the trimmed V and J ends, which lost 3 bases and 7 bases, there was a span of 16 bases. This CDR3 spans 15 amino acids. CDR3 residues: CASSFEGPLRNEQFF. CDR3 DNA sequence: TGTGCCAGCAGCTTCGAGGGGCCCTTGAGAAATGAGCAGTTCTTC.

A few counts support this clonotype. The genes are TRBV10-3 and TRBJ1-1; TRBD1 matches 8 bases. The germline V gene has CDR1 ENHRY and CDR2 SYGVKD. This CDR3 spans 16 amino acids. V lost 4 bases to trimming and J lost 0 bases; unmatched junction nucleotides: 7. The CDR3 protein is CAISGRLDRVNTEAFF. CDR3 bases: TGTGCCATCAGTGGAAGGTTGGACAGGGTGAACACTGAAGCTTTCTTT.

In its sample, this clonotype was seen many times. The J gene is TRBJ1-2, the V gene TRBV6-2 or TRBV6-3, with D unresolved. V lost 0 bases, J lost 8 bases, and 16 bases lay in between. There are 15 residues in the CDR3. Germline V gives CDR1 MNHEY, CDR2 SVGEGT. CDR3 amino acids: CASSYSTPRFWGYTF. CDR3 nucleotides: TGTGCCAGCAGTTACTCGACGCCGCGGTTTTGGGGCTACACCTTC.

In its sample, this clonotype was seen many times. The chain has TRBV7-2 and TRBJ1-1, with D hard to call. Germline loops: CDR1 SGHTA, CDR2 FQGNSA. V was pared by 6 bases and J by 7 bases, with 18 bases between. The CDR3 contains 14 residues. The CDR3 DNA sequence: TGTGCCAGCAGTCTTCCTACTAGTCGAGGTGAAGCTTTCTTT. Translating gives CASSLPTSRGEAFF.

This chain uses TRBV14 with TRBJ2-1, with D unresolved. Germline CDR1 SGHDN, CDR2 FVKESK. V was cut by 1 base and J by 2 bases, with 3 bases left in between. The CDR3 loop spans 13 amino acids. The CDR3 sequence is CASSQAPYNEQFF. CDR3 DNA sequence: TGTGCCAGCAGCCAAGCCCCCTACAATGAGCAGTTCTTC.

This clonotype was detected only a few times. J is TRBJ2-1 and V is TRBV3-1, with 10 bases matching TRBD2. CDR3 length: 13 residues. The V and J ends lost 8 bases and 4 bases, in that order; junction bases with no gene match: 2. CDR1 and CDR2 (germline): LGHDT, YNNKEL (reference sequence). The CDR3 spells CASQREGYNEQFF. CDR3 coding DNA: TGTGCCAGCCAGCGGGAGGGGTACAATGAGCAGTTCTTC.

The J gene is TRBJ2-3, the V gene TRBV4-1; D is ambiguous. Trimming stripped 6 bases from V and 2 bases from J, with 9 bases between. From germline, CDR1 is MGHRA and CDR2 YSYEKL. The CDR3 is 13 amino acids. DNA of the CDR3: TGCGCCAGCAGACACGTCCTCACAGATACGCAGTATTTT. It yields the protein CASRHVLTDTQYF.

The rearrangement joins TRBV19 to TRBJ1-2; 8 bases match TRBD1. The CDR3 sequence is 15 residues long. CDR1 and CDR2 (germline): LNHDA, SQIVND (reference sequence). Trimming cost V 7 bases and J 1 base; bases outside gene matches: 8. The CDR3 region has the DNA TGTGCCAGTATGAAAGGACAGGGCGTTAACTATGGCTACACCTTC. Translation: CASMKGQGVNYGYTF.

This clonotype was observed at least ten times. The chain combines TRBV7-8 with TRBJ2-1; possible D gene TRBD2, 5 bases. The CDR3 has 13 amino acids. In germline, CDR1 is SGHVS, CDR2 FQNEAQ. Trimming removed 6 bases from V and 7 bases from J, with 13 bases in between. CDR3: CASSIITGNEQFF. The CDR3 DNA sequence: TGTGCCAGCAGTATAATTACGGGGAATGAGCAGTTCTTC.

The genes are TRBV4-2 and TRBJ2-7; the D is unclear. This CDR3 spans 14 amino acids. The germline V and J ends were trimmed by 1 base and 5 bases, with 12 bases remaining between them. CDR1 is LGHNA, CDR2 YNFKEQ, per germline. The CDR3 is CASSQAHGWDEQYF. The CDR3 nucleotides are TGTGCCAGCAGCCAAGCCCATGGGTGGGACGAGCAGTACTTC.

V usage is TRBV5-5 and J usage is TRBJ2-2, with TRBD1 as a possible D gene (6 bases). Trimming stripped 0 bases from V and 2 bases from J, with 14 bases between. CDR1 SGHKS and CDR2 YYEKEE come from the germline V gene (reference sequence). This CDR3 spans 17 amino acids. CDR3 coding DNA: TGTGCCAGCAGCTTGGGATTGGTCAGGGGTAACACCGGGGAGCTGTTTTTT. Protein: CASSLGLVRGNTGELFF. The variable domain in full, completed from reference TRBV5-5 and TRBJ2-2, reads DAGVTQSPTHLIKTRGQQVTLRCSPISGHKSVSWYQQVLGQGPQFIFQYYEKEERGRGNFPDRFSARQFPNYSSELNVNALLLGDSALYLCASSLGLVRGNTGELFFGEGSRLTVL.

The chain joins TRBV4-3 to TRBJ1-1; D not resolved. The germline V and J ends were trimmed by 0 bases and 6 bases, with 11 bases remaining between them. This CDR3 comprises 14 residues. Per the germline V gene, CDR1 is LGHNA and CDR2 is YSLEER. In DNA, the CDR3 is TGCGCCAGCAGCCAAGATGCAGCGGGTGCTGAAGCTTTCTTT. Its translation is CASSQDAAGAEAFF.

This clonotype was found a few times. The chain recombines TRBV7-9 with TRBJ1-1; 11 bases align to TRBD1. This CDR3 contains 16 residues. V lost 5 bases to trimming and J lost 4 bases; unmatched junction nucleotides: 9. Germline assignment: CDR1 SEHNR and CDR2 FQNEAQ (reference sequence). The CDR3 sequence: CASSQGQGARSTEAFF. The CDR3 DNA is TGTGCCAGCAGCCAAGGACAGGGGGCCAGGAGCACTGAAGCTTTCTTT.

This clonotype was seen at least ten times. The gene calls are TRBV7-2 and TRBJ1-5; 7 bases agree with TRBD1. Germline assignment: CDR1 SGHTA and CDR2 FQGNSA. Germline trimming cut 5 bases from V and 2 bases from J; bases unmatched to any gene: 3. This CDR3 spans 14 amino acids. CDR3 sequence (DNA): TGTGCCAGCAGCAGGACAGGTGGCAATCAGCCCCAGCATTTT. Its protein product is CASSRTGGNQPQHF. Full variable domain (remainder filled in from reference TRBV7-2 and TRBJ1-5): GAGVSQSPSNKVTEKGKDVELRCDPISGHTALYWYRQSLGQGLEFLIYFQGNSAPDKSGLPSDRFSAERTGGSVSTLTIQRTQQEDSAVYLCASSRTGGNQPQHFGDGTRLSIL.